The rows below give T cell receptor beta chains drawn from one sample of a study of response to subunit inactivated influenza vaccine. In TCRdb, the RT-PCR reads were re-called with MiXCR into one record per CDR3 protein. The sample records hundreds of thousands of distinct CDR3 sequences, 14% being singletons. The specimen was PBMCs from blood, collected less than 15 days before vaccination. These receptors all stem from a man in his fifties or sixties who received an inactivated influenza vaccine. Each CDR3 is given without its conserved first and last residue. Each record gives: V gene, D gene, J gene, clone size, CDR3 protein. The D gene is left open where the match is weak. A row's size may be missing; if present it is once, few, many or a size class.

v_gene: TRBV20-1
d_gene: NA
j_gene: TRBJ1-5
abundance: NA
CDR3aa: SARWGNPNQPQH

v_gene: TRBV9
d_gene: TRBD2
j_gene: TRBJ2-1
abundance: few
CDR3aa: ASSVELAGANEQF

v_gene: TRBV12-3/TRBV12-4
d_gene: NA
j_gene: TRBJ2-2
abundance: few
CDR3aa: ASSSSGTLTGELF

v_gene: TRBV2
d_gene: NA
j_gene: TRBJ2-7
abundance: NA
CDR3aa: ASHRRNSYEQY

v_gene: TRBV20-1
d_gene: TRBD1
j_gene: TRBJ2-7
abundance: many
CDR3aa: SARRTGGGYEQY

v_gene: TRBV5-1
d_gene: NA
j_gene: TRBJ2-7
abundance: NA
CDR3aa: ASSLTPGHYEQY

v_gene: TRBV7-2
d_gene: TRBD1
j_gene: TRBJ1-1
abundance: few
CDR3aa: ASSPTGVGGTEAF

v_gene: TRBV7-8
d_gene: NA
j_gene: TRBJ2-7
abundance: NA
CDR3aa: ASRGLSPPYEQY

v_gene: TRBV29-1
d_gene: TRBD1
j_gene: TRBJ2-1
abundance: many
CDR3aa: SASGTGYNEQF

v_gene: TRBV30
d_gene: NA
j_gene: TRBJ2-7
abundance: NA
CDR3aa: AWSVNGGNYEQY

v_gene: TRBV3-1
d_gene: TRBD2
j_gene: TRBJ2-1
abundance: many
CDR3aa: ASSPLGLAGGQF

v_gene: TRBV5-1
d_gene: TRBD2
j_gene: TRBJ2-5
abundance: NA
CDR3aa: ASSLGSSGSKETQY

v_gene: TRBV27
d_gene: TRBD2
j_gene: TRBJ2-1
abundance: NA
CDR3aa: ASSITGTSVNEQF

v_gene: TRBV12-3/TRBV12-4
d_gene: NA
j_gene: TRBJ2-3
abundance: few
CDR3aa: ASSRDPQTQY

v_gene: TRBV7-9
d_gene: TRBD1
j_gene: TRBJ1-1
abundance: few
CDR3aa: ASSLEGQAMNTEAF

v_gene: TRBV7-9
d_gene: NA
j_gene: TRBJ2-5
abundance: few
CDR3aa: ASSPPLAFETQY

v_gene: TRBV5-1
d_gene: TRBD1
j_gene: TRBJ1-1
abundance: few
CDR3aa: ASSVGQSTEAF

v_gene: TRBV5-1
d_gene: NA
j_gene: TRBJ2-2
abundance: NA
CDR3aa: ASSWGQLLNTGDLF

v_gene: TRBV27
d_gene: TRBD2
j_gene: TRBJ2-1
abundance: NA
CDR3aa: ASSLGKAGGVYNEQF

v_gene: TRBV9
d_gene: TRBD1
j_gene: TRBJ2-7
abundance: NA
CDR3aa: ASSVEDRFAYEQY